This T cell receptor beta chain was observed in a study of blood T cell repertoires in COVID-19. CDR3 length: 14 residues. Trimming removed 6 bases at V and 2 bases at J, with 16 bases between. CDR1 is SQVTM and CDR2 is ANQGSEA in the germline V gene. The method was immunoSEQ multiplex PCR; TCRdb's version includes in-frame clones alone and lacks a portion of them. Of roughly 240,000 clones listed, roughly 85% were seen once; the top ten hold over 7.5%. This TCR was sampled from a woman in her forties or fifties with acute COVID-19. Source material: PBMCs or T cells enriched from blood (not recorded which). The V and J genes are TRBV29-1 and TRBJ1-2, with a tentative D call TRBD1 (5 bases). CDR3 in DNA: TGCAGCGTCCCCATGGGGGGTACGAACTATGGCTACACCTTC. Translated: CSVPMGGTNYGYTF.